This passage covers 25 T cell receptor beta chains from one sample sequenced in a study of blood T cell repertoires in COVID-19. Libraries were prepared by immunoSEQ multiplex PCR; TCRdb keeps only in-frame clonotypes and omits some of them. The repertoire consists of about 170,000 clones, with 84% occurring once and the leading ten covering over 12%. The specimen sequenced was PBMCs or T cells enriched from blood (not recorded which). Receptors originate from a man aged 45-60 years who had recovered from COVID-19.

A remark on this clone: This may arise from a read error, as a much more abundant clone is one base away. This rearrangement joins TRBV6-5 to TRBJ2-1, with 7 bases matching TRBD1. CDR1 is MNHEY and CDR2 is SVGAGI in the germline V gene. Unmatched junction bases numbered 0, after V lost 2 bases and J lost 5 bases. This CDR3 has 13 amino acids. The CDR3: CASSYDRDNEQFF. The CDR3 DNA follows: TGTGCCAGCAGTTACGACAGGGACAATGAGCAGTTCTTC.

Of note for this clone: One junction end disagrees with the germline gene, perhaps due to a read error. The rearrangement joins TRBV5-1 to TRBJ2-7, with D perhaps matching TRBD1 (6 bases). This CDR3 contains 14 residues. Germline assignment: CDR1 SGHRS and CDR2 YFSETQ. The CDR3 region is CASTLSQHRDEQYF. The CDR3 nucleotides read TGCGCCAGCACCTTGTCTCAACACAGGGACGAGCAGTACTTC.

This rearrangement joins TRBV9 to TRBJ2-2, with 7 bases matching TRBD1. The CDR3 is made up of 15 amino acids. Germline CDR1 SGDLS, CDR2 YYNGEE. V shed 3 bases, J shed 1 base, and the junction held 3 bases outside the gene matches. The CDR3 nucleotides are TGTGCCAGCAGCGCGAGACAGGGGAACACCGGGGAGCTGTTTTTT. It codes for CASSARQGNTGELFF.

J is TRBJ1-1 and V is TRBV14; D gene uncertain. The CDR3 is 14 residues long. Trimming stripped 2 bases from V and 5 bases from J, with 12 bases between. CDR1 and CDR2 from the germline V gene are SGHDN and FVKESK. CDR3 amino acids: CASSQLGGSTEAFF. In DNA, the CDR3 is TGTGCCAGCAGCCAATTAGGAGGGAGTACTGAAGCTTTCTTT.

The V and J genes are TRBV24-1 and TRBJ2-2, with 11 bases matching TRBD2. The CDR3 extends over 15 amino acids. Unmatched junction bases numbered 3, after V lost 3 bases and J lost 7 bases. Germline values: CDR1 KGHDR, CDR2 SFDVKD. The CDR3 DNA reads TGTGCCACCAGTGATCCAGGACTAGCGGGCGGGGAGCTGTTTTTT. Its protein product is CATSDPGLAGGELFF.

The gene calls are TRBV5-5 and TRBJ2-7, with D possibly matching TRBD1 (5 bases). Germline V CDR1 and CDR2: SGHKS, YYEKEE (reference sequence). V was pared by 0 bases and J by 6 bases, with 16 bases between. This CDR3 region has 15 residues. CDR3 region: CASSLVLFARGEQYF. As DNA, the CDR3 is TGTGCCAGCAGCTTGGTCCTATTTGCTAGGGGCGAGCAGTACTTC.

This clone has a handful of counts. This rearrangement joins TRBV2 to TRBJ1-2, with 7 bases lining up with TRBD1. CDR1 is SNHLY and CDR2 is FYNNEI in the germline V gene. V was pared by 3 bases and J by 3 bases, with 7 bases of the junction left unmatched. This CDR3 is built from 15 residues. CDR3 bases: TGTGCCAGCAGTGACACCCGACAGGGTTACTATGGCTACACCTTC. Its protein product is CASSDTRQGYYGYTF.

The chain uses TRBV3-1 (or the pseudogene TRBV3-2) and TRBJ2-3; weak D call: TRBD1 (5 bases). V dropped 1 base and J dropped 7 bases, with 9 bases sitting between them. CDR3 length: 13 residues. Germline loops: CDR1 LGHDT, CDR2 YNNKEL (reference sequence). The CDR3 loop is CASSQVRGHTQYF. CDR3 nucleotides: TGTGCCAGCAGCCAAGTTAGGGGTCATACGCAGTATTTT.

This clone was detected only a few times. The V and J genes are TRBV28 and TRBJ1-1, with D hard to call. The V gene lost 2 bases and the J gene lost 0 bases, with 13 bases spanning the gap. This CDR3 contains 16 residues. CDR1 is MDHEN, CDR2 SYDVKM, per germline. CDR3 nucleotide sequence: TGTGCCAGCAGTTTACTGATCCCGGGATTGAACACTGAAGCTTTCTTT. As protein: CASSLLIPGLNTEAFF.

The chain is built from TRBV11-2 and TRBJ2-1, with a weak D call TRBD2 (5 bases). Between the trimmed V and J ends, which lost 1 base and 6 bases, there was a span of 13 bases. The V gene's germline CDR1 is SGHAT and CDR2 FQNNGV. The CDR3 totals 15 residues. CDR3 in DNA: TGTGCCAGCAGCTTAGGGGTAGGTAGCGCCAATGAGCAGTTCTTC. This encodes CASSLGVGSANEQFF.

The genes are TRBV19 and TRBJ2-2; 11 bases agree with TRBD2. The CDR3 consists of 17 residues. Germline V gene data show CDR1 as LNHDA and CDR2 as SQIVND (reference sequence). Germline trimming cut 2 bases from V and 6 bases from J; bases unmatched to any gene: 8. CDR3 nucleotide sequence: TGTGCCAGTAGTATACTTAGCGGGGGGGCCAATGCCGGGGAGCTGTTTTTT. It specifies CASSILSGGANAGELFF.

This clone was counted only a few times. J is TRBJ2-1 and V is TRBV5-1, with 8 positions matching TRBD2. The junction had 15 bases not matched to a gene; V was cut back by 5 bases and J by 14 bases. CDR3 length equals 14 residues. The germline gives CDR1 SGHRS, CDR2 YFSETQ. This chain's CDR3 is CASRVGTSPGGEFF. The CDR3 DNA follows: TGCGCCAGCAGGGTGGGGACCTCACCCGGGGGGGAGTTCTTC.

In this sample, this clone turned up once. The chain employs TRBV5-8 and TRBJ1-3, with a tentative D call TRBD1 (6 bases). V dropped 2 bases and J dropped 0 bases, with 21 bases sitting between them. This CDR3 has 19 residues. Germline V CDR1 and CDR2: SGHTS, YDEGEE. CDR3 region: CASSFEGGATGYSGNTIYF. CDR3 bases: TGTGCCAGCAGCTTTGAGGGGGGGGCGACAGGATACTCTGGAAACACCATATATTTT.

The chain employs TRBV19 and TRBJ2-7; possible D gene TRBD1, 6 bases. Trimming took off 4 bases at V and 1 base at J, with 8 bases between the two ends. Germline V gene data show CDR1 as LNHDA and CDR2 as SQIVND (reference sequence). The CDR3 totals 13 residues. The chain's CDR3 is CASSSGQSYEQYF. CDR3 sequence (DNA): TGTGCCAGTAGTAGTGGACAGTCCTACGAGCAGTACTTC.

The genes are TRBV6-5 and TRBJ1-1; D not certain. This CDR3 is built from 12 residues. Germline values: CDR1 MNHEY, CDR2 SVGAGI. V lost 0 bases to trimming and J lost 9 bases, with 8 bases between them. The chain's CDR3 is CASSYSGRKAFF. In DNA form, the CDR3 reads TGTGCCAGCAGTTACTCCGGCAGGAAAGCTTTCTTT.

This chain connects TRBV2 to TRBJ1-2; D ambiguous. This CDR3 contains 13 residues. V was clipped by 7 bases and J by 3 bases, with 12 bases between them. CDR1 is SNHLY, CDR2 FYNNEI, per germline. CDR3 sequence reads: CASNPQQDYGYTF. CDR3 nucleotides: TGTGCCAGCAACCCACAGCAAGACTATGGCTACACCTTC.

The chain recombines TRBV3-1 (or the pseudogene TRBV3-2) with TRBJ1-4; D call uncertain. The CDR3 is made up of 14 amino acids. With 4 bases removed from V and 0 bases from J, the gap between germline ends came to 6 bases. From germline, CDR1 is LGHDT and CDR2 YNNKEL (reference sequence). This chain's CDR3 is CASSLFTTNEKLFF. In DNA, the CDR3 is TGTGCCAGCAGCCTATTTACAACTAATGAAAAACTGTTTTTT.

As to this clone: One end of the junction is discordant with germline, which a read error may explain. The gene calls are TRBV19 and TRBJ1-5, with TRBD1 identical over 11 bases. This CDR3 is built from 15 residues. Germline CDR1 and CDR2: LNHDA and SQIVND (reference sequence). This CDR3 reads CANSIVGQGGQPQHF. In nucleotides, the CDR3 is TGTGCCAATAGTATAGTGGGACAGGGGGGGCAGCCCCAGCATTTT.

The chain uses TRBV28 and TRBJ1-2; possible D gene TRBD1, 6 bases. In germline, CDR1 is MDHEN, CDR2 SYDVKM. Trimming pared 6 bases from V and 3 bases from J, leaving 11 bases between. This CDR3 comprises 13 residues. The CDR3, as DNA: TGTGCCAGCAGACCGACAGGACACTATGGCTACACCTTC. This translates into CASRPTGHYGYTF.

V usage is TRBV5-6 and J usage is TRBJ2-3; 10 bases are shared with TRBD2. The germline V gene has CDR1 SGHDT and CDR2 YYEEEE. The CDR3 contains 18 residues. The trim removed 3 bases at V and 1 base at J, leaving 11 bases unmatched. The CDR3 sequence is CASSSLTSGASGTDTQYF. CDR3 in DNA: TGTGCCAGCAGCTCCTTAACTAGCGGGGCATCTGGCACAGATACGCAGTATTTT.

This chain links TRBV18 with TRBJ1-1; tentative D call: TRBD1 (6 bases). CDR3 length: 14 residues. CDR1 and CDR2 (germline): KGHSH, LQKENI. Trimming removed 3 bases at V and 4 bases at J, with 12 bases between. The CDR3 bases are TGTGCCAGCTCACCTGGGACATTAGGCACTGAAGCTTTCTTT. Translated, it gives CASSPGTLGTEAFF.

This CDR3 is CASSLASTHRGVTEAFF. CDR3 coding DNA: TGTGCCAGCAGCTTAGCGAGCACCCACAGGGGGGTCACTGAAGCTTTCTTT. The chain couples TRBV7-8 to TRBJ1-1, with 8 bases lining up with TRBD1. CDR3 length: 17 residues. CDR1 and CDR2 (germline): SGHVS, FQNEAQ. V lost 0 bases, J lost 4 bases, and 10 bases stayed unmatched.

This chain uses TRBV11-2 with TRBJ1-1; a weak D match, TRBD1 (5 bases). The V end lost 4 bases, the J end lost 5 bases, and 20 bases lay between the germline ends. Germline V gene data show CDR1 as SGHAT and CDR2 as FQNNGV. The CDR3 runs 16 residues. CDR3 in DNA: TGTGCCAGCAGCTCCGGGCCGTCAGGGCTTCGGACTGAAGCTTTCTTT. Translating it yields CASSSGPSGLRTEAFF.

J is TRBJ2-5 and V is TRBV28; maybe TRBD2 (5 bases). V lost 7 bases, J lost 5 bases, and 14 bases lay in between. The CDR3 length is 13 residues. Germline V CDR1 and CDR2: MDHEN, SYDVKM. CDR3 in amino acids: CASTSGGEETQYF. The CDR3 DNA reads as TGTGCCAGCACCTCCGGTGGGGAGGAGACCCAGTACTTC.

V and J are TRBV28 and TRBJ2-7, with D maybe TRBD2 (5 bases). The length of the CDR3 is 12 residues. The germline V and J ends were trimmed by 7 bases and 1 base, with 8 bases remaining between them. Germline values: CDR1 MDHEN, CDR2 SYDVKM. CDR3 residues: CASTGVSYEQYF. CDR3 sequence (DNA): TGTGCCAGCACCGGGGTATCCTACGAGCAGTACTTC.